The rows below give T cell receptor beta chains drawn from one sample of a study of breast tumors, draining lymph nodes, adjacent tissues. In TCRdb, the multiplex PCR reads were re-called with MiXCR into one record per CDR3 protein. This table holds 45,000 to 65,000 distinct CDR3 sequences, roughly 40% found once. Sequencing used breast tumor tissue. The receptors come from a female donor with breast cancer. Some clones in this sample may be carry-over from other donors' samples. Both conserved end residues are part of each CDR3. The D gene is left open where the match is weak. Clone size appears in some rows only: once, few, many, or a class for an expanded clone.

V gene	D gene	CDR3 length	J gene	clone size	CDR3 DNA	CDR3 protein
TRBV5-1	NA	18	TRBJ2-5	many	TGCGCCAGCAGAGCTGGAATTGCGGCCAGGGGCCTCCAAGAGACCCAGTACTTC	CASRAGIAARGLQETQYF
TRBV12-3/TRBV12-4	NA	15	TRBJ1-5	NA	TGTGCCAGCAGTTTGACACGAGGCGGTAATCAGCCCCAGCATTTT	CASSLTRGGNQPQHF
TRBV28	NA	13	TRBJ2-1	NA	TGTGCCAGCAGTTTCTTACATCGCCCTGAGCAGTTCTTC	CASSFLHRPEQFF
TRBV5-5	NA	15	TRBJ1-2	many	TGTGCCAGCAGCTTGAGGGCAGGGATCGGCTATGGCTACACCTTC	CASSLRAGIGYGYTF
TRBV7-6	NA	16	TRBJ2-2	many	TGTGCCAGCAGCCAGGACCGGGGGCGGGACACCGGGGAGCTGTTTTTT	CASSQDRGRDTGELFF
TRBV6-6	TRBD1	14	TRBJ1-2	NA	TGTGCCAGCACTCGGGATGGGACAGGGGGTGGCGACACCTTC	CASTRDGTGGGDTF
TRBV7-2	TRBD2	16	TRBJ2-3	NA	TGTACCAGCAGAGATGGGGCGGGAGGGAACACAGATACGCAGTATTTT	CTSRDGAGGNTDTQYF
TRBV5-1	TRBD1	14	TRBJ1-1	NA	TGCGCCAGCAGCTTGTCAGGGGGCTACACTGAAGCTTTCTTT	CASSLSGGYTEAFF
TRBV7-3	TRBD2	15	TRBJ2-1	NA	TGTGCCAGCAGACGAGCGGGGAGATCCTACAATGAGCAGTTCTTC	CASRRAGRSYNEQFF
TRBV7-2	NA	14	TRBJ2-3	NA	TGTGCCAGCAGCTTAGGGGTACCCACAGATACGCAGTATTTT	CASSLGVPTDTQYF
TRBV11-2	TRBD1	17	TRBJ1-3	many	TGTGCCAGCAGCCAGACCGGGACAGGGATCCTGGGAAACACCATATATTTT	CASSQTGTGILGNTIYF
TRBV30	TRBD1	13	TRBJ1-6	many	TGTGCCTGGACAGGACAGGGGGCAACACCCCTCCACTTT	CAWTGQGATPLHF
TRBV6-1	NA	15	TRBJ2-5	few	TGTGCCAGCAGTCACTCGCGGCCAAGTCAGGAGACCCAGTACTTC	CASSHSRPSQETQYF
TRBV7-2	TRBD2	15	TRBJ2-2	many	TGTGCCAGCAGCTTAAAGCGGGAGAACACCGGGGAGCTGTTTTTT	CASSLKRENTGELFF
TRBV7-2	NA	14	TRBJ2-5	many	TGTGCCAGCAGCTTTTCACAGGGACGAGAGACCCAGTACTTC	CASSFSQGRETQYF
TRBV5-1	TRBD2	17	TRBJ2-1	NA	TGCGCCAGCAGCGCGGGACTAGCGGGGGGTATCAACAATGAGCAGTTCTTC	CASSAGLAGGINNEQFF
TRBV7-3	NA	15	TRBJ1-1	many	TGTGCCAGCAGCTTAGTACCGGCGGGGGACACTGAAGCTTTCTTT	CASSLVPAGDTEAFF
TRBV29-1	TRBD1	13	TRBJ1-3	NA	TGCAGCGTTGTGAGGCAGGGGGGGAACACCATATATTTT	CSVVRQGGNTIYF
TRBV7-2	NA	15	TRBJ1-1	NA	TGTGCCAGCAGCTTAGCTAAAGGGGTTTTCACTGAAACTTTCTTT	CASSLAKGVFTETFF
TRBV4-1	NA	14	TRBJ2-7	many	TGCGCCAGCAGCCCCAAGGACTTCGCCTACGAGCAGTACTTC	CASSPKDFAYEQYF
TRBV9	NA	14	TRBJ2-2	many	TGTGCCAGCAGCGTAGCTCCGAACACCGGGGAGCTGTTTTTT	CASSVAPNTGELFF
TRBV12-3/TRBV12-4	TRBD1	14	TRBJ2-7	many	TGTGCCAGCAGTTGGGGACAGGGGCCCTACGAGCAGTACTTC	CASSWGQGPYEQYF
TRBV18	NA	15	TRBJ1-1	NA	TGTGCCAGCTCACCAGAAAAACAGGGAGTCACTGAAGCTTTCTTT	CASSPEKQGVTEAFF
TRBV4-3	NA	13	TRBJ2-7	NA	TGCGCCAGCAGCCAGTTCAGCTGCAACGAGCAGTACTTC	CASSQFSCNEQYF
TRBV7-3	NA	13	TRBJ1-1	few	TGTGCCAGCAGCTTAATGCCCAACACTGAAGCTTTCTTT	CASSLMPNTEAFF
TRBV24-1	NA	14	TRBJ2-7	NA	TGTGCCACCAGTGGGGGTTGGGGCGCCGGGGAGCTGTACTTC	CATSGGWGAGELYF
TRBV7-9	NA	14	TRBJ2-5	hyperexpanded	TGTGCCAGCAACAACAGGGACTCTTGGGAGACCCAGTACTTC	CASNNRDSWETQYF
TRBV5-4	NA	14	TRBJ1-5	NA	TGTGCCAGCAGCCAAGAAGGGGCAGGTCAGCCCCAGCATTTT	CASSQEGAGQPQHF
TRBV7-9	NA	15	TRBJ2-4	NA	TGTGCCAGCAGCTCTGGAGTAACGGCCAAAAACATTCAGCACTTC	CASSSGVTAKNIQHF
TRBV20-1	TRBD2	19	TRBJ2-3	NA	TGCAGTGCTAGAGACCTAACCTGGACTAGCGGGAGGCGCACAGATACGCAGTATTTT	CSARDLTWTSGRRTDTQYF
TRBV20-1	NA	17	TRBJ2-3	many	TGCAGTGCTGAACCCTGGGACACCCGGGTGGGCACAGATACGCAGTATTTT	CSAEPWDTRVGTDTQYF
TRBV6-1	NA	15	TRBJ2-7	many	TGTGCCAGCAGGCCCGAGGCGAGCTTCGCCTACGAGCAGTACTTC	CASRPEASFAYEQYF
TRBV29-1	NA	11	TRBJ1-2	NA	TGCAGCGTTGACAGGGCGGGGGGATACACCTTC	CSVDRAGGYTF
TRBV12-5	TRBD1	15	TRBJ2-5	NA	TGTGCTAGTGGTTTCCCCACACAGGGGCAGGAGACCCAGTACTTC	CASGFPTQGQETQYF
TRBV11-1	NA	15	TRBJ2-3	NA	TGTGCCAGCAGCTTTTTGGGGCGCAGCACAGATACGCAGTATTTT	CASSFLGRSTDTQYF
TRBV12-5	NA	14	TRBJ2-3	many	TGTGCTAGTGCGGCGAAACCTAGCACAGATACGCAGTATTTT	CASAAKPSTDTQYF
TRBV6-5	NA	16	TRBJ1-1	NA	TGTGCCAGCAGTTCCACTAGGGCAGAGATGAACACTGAAGCTTTCTTT	CASSSTRAEMNTEAFF
TRBV13	TRBD2	16	TRBJ2-1	NA	TGTGCCGGCAGCACCACGAGGACTAGCACCTACAATGAGCAGTTCTTC	CAGSTTRTSTYNEQFF
TRBV5-1	NA	14	TRBJ2-3	many	TGCGCCAGCAGCTCGGGCGGGCTCACAGATACGCAGTATTTT	CASSSGGLTDTQYF
TRBV20-1	TRBD2	13	TRBJ2-1	many	TGCAGTGCCCATAGCGGGAGATCCAATGAGCAGTTCTTC	CSAHSGRSNEQFF
TRBV7-3	NA	16	TRBJ2-1	NA	TGTGCCGGCAGCAAGATACAGTTGGCGACCTACAATGAGCGGTTCTTC	CAGSKIQLATYNERFF
TRBV29-1	TRBD1	14	TRBJ2-3	many	TGCAGCGTTGTACAGGGGATGAGCACAGATACGCAGTATTTT	CSVVQGMSTDTQYF
TRBV20-1	NA	18	TRBJ1-5	NA	TGCAGTGCTGGACCCGATTACCGGGACCCTGAGGGCAATCAGCCCCAGCATTTT	CSAGPDYRDPEGNQPQHF
TRBV10-3	NA	12	TRBJ2-5	many	TGTGCCATCAGTGATCTGGAAGAGACCCAGTACTTC	CAISDLEETQYF
TRBV28	NA	16	TRBJ1-5	few	TGTGCCAGCAGCCAGAGTTCCGGGACACTCAATCAGCCCCAGCATTTT	CASSQSSGTLNQPQHF
TRBV10-3	NA	12	TRBJ1-2	medium-sized	TGTGCCATCAGGGCTCGGGTGGATGGCTACACCTTC	CAIRARVDGYTF
TRBV9	NA	16	TRBJ1-1	NA	TGTGCCAGCAGCGGAGGTCCTTCATCGTCTGGCACTGAAGCTTTCTTT	CASSGGPSSSGTEAFF
TRBV7-8	NA	17	TRBJ1-1	NA	TGTGCCAGCAACTTAGTGCCCCTAGGACAGAAGAACACTGAAGCTTTCTTT	CASNLVPLGQKNTEAFF